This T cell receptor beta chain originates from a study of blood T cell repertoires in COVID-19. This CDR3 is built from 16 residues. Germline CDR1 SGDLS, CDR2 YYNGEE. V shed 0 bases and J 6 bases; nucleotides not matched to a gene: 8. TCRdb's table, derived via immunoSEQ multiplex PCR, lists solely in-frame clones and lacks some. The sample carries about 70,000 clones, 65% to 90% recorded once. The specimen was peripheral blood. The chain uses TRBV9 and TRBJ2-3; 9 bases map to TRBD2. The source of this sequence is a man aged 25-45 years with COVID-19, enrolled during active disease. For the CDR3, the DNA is TGTGCCAGCAGCGTAGAGGATAGCGGGAGTTCGGATACGCAGTATTTT. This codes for CASSVEDSGSSDTQYF.